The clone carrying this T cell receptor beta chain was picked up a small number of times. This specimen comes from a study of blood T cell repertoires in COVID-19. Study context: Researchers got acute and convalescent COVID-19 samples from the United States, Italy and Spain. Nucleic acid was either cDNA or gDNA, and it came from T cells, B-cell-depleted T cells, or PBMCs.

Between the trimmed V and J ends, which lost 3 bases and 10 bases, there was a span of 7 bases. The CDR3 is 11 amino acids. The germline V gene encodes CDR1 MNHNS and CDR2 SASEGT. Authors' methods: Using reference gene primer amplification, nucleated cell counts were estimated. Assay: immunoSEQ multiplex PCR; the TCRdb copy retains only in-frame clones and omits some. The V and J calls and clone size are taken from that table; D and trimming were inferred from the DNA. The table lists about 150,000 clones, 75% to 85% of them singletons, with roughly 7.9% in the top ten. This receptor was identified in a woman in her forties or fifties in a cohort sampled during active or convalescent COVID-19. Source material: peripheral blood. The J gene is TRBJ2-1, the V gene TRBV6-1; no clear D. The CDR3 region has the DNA TGTGCCAGCAGTGATCTAGGAGAGCAGTTCTTC. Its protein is CASSDLGEQFF.